Shown below are 3 T cell receptor beta chains from a single sample sequenced in a study of shared clonotypes between healthy human individuals. Sequencing used immunoSEQ multiplex PCR; TCRdb keeps in-frame clones, though not all of them. The table has some 1.1 million clones, 60% to 85% seen once. Sequencing used memory CD4+ T cells from PBMCs. Sample subset: CD45RA-negative fraction. These receptors were taken from a young man in good health. Some clones in this sample may be carry-over from other donors' samples.

This chain links TRBV28 with TRBJ2-7; 8 bases fit TRBD1. The CDR3 spans 15 residues. Trimming at V came to 5 bases and at J to 3 bases, leaving 9 bases not matched to a gene. CDR1 is MDHEN, CDR2 SYDVKM, per germline. Here the CDR3 reads CASSPSGRGLYEQYF. The CDR3 region has the DNA TGTGCCAGCAGTCCGTCGGGCAGGGGGCTCTACGAGCAGTACTTC.

This chain connects TRBV5-1 to TRBJ2-3, with D tentatively TRBD2 (5 bases). The CDR3 covers 15 residues. Trimming pared 0 bases from V and 1 base from J, leaving 9 bases between. Germline loops: CDR1 SGHRS, CDR2 YFSETQ. The CDR3 region is CASSLGTAGTDTQYF. The CDR3 region has the DNA TGCGCCAGCAGCTTGGGTACAGCGGGCACAGATACGCAGTATTTT.

The chain links TRBV5-1 to TRBJ1-4; D unclear. Germline values: CDR1 SGHRS, CDR2 YFSETQ. The CDR3 is 14 amino acids. Trimming cost V 4 bases and J 5 bases, with 12 bases left between them. CDR3 DNA sequence: TGCGCCAGCAGCCCGGAGATCCCAAATGAAAAACTGTTTTTT. Amino acid sequence: CASSPEIPNEKLFF. The whole variable domain, remainder taken from reference TRBV5-1 and TRBJ1-4, is KAGVTQTPRYLIKTRGQQVTLSCSPISGHRSVSWYQQTPGQGLQFLFEYFSETQRNKGNFPGRFSGRQFSNSRSEMNVSTLELGDSALYLCASSPEIPNEKLFFGSGTQLSVL.